Reported below is one T cell receptor beta chain. The V end lost 5 bases, the J end lost 3 bases, and 5 bases lay between the germline ends. Germline V gene lookup returns CDR1 MNHEY and CDR2 SVGAGI. CDR3 length: 11 amino acids. These data originate in a study of OX40 agonist ivuxolimab in advanced cancers. Clones were read by immunoSEQ multiplex PCR, and TCRdb kept only the in-frame ones, dropping some. Here the sample spans 130,000 or so clones, just over 90% being singletons. This TCR came from an adult with an advanced solid tumor such as melanoma, head and neck, liver or kidney cancer. The sequenced sample was CD4+ or CD8+ T cells sorted from blood, obtained in a trial of the OX40 agonist ivuxolimab. The V gene is TRBV6-5, the J gene TRBJ2-7, with no clear D. CDR3 coding DNA: TGTGCCAGCAGTGACAACTACGAGCAGTACTTC. Translating it yields CASSDNYEQYF.